The 10 T cell receptor beta chains below come from one sample, sequenced in a study of T cell repertoires in cytomegalovirus infection. TCRdb analysed the reads with MiXCR anew, one entry per CDR3 protein. This sample has hundreds of thousands of distinct CDR3 sequences; around 18% occur once, and the top ten carry under 9%. The sequenced sample consisted of PBMCs. These TCRs come from a human donor in good health (CMV status not recorded). Some clones in this sample may be carry-over from other donors' samples.

This chain links TRBV14 with TRBJ2-1, with a weak D call TRBD1 (5 bases). The V end was cut by 3 bases, the J end by 5 bases, with 17 bases between. Germline V CDR1 and CDR2: SGHDN, FVKESK. The CDR3 has 16 residues. In DNA form, the CDR3 reads TGTGCCAGCAGCCAGCCCCCGGCAGGGCTACACAATGAGCAGTTCTTC. Its protein is CASSQPPAGLHNEQFF.

This clonotype has at least ten counts. V is TRBV11-2 and J is TRBJ2-7; 7 bases line up with TRBD2. With 1 base clipped from V and 9 bases from J, the junction kept 6 bases outside the gene matches. Germline CDR1 SGHAT, CDR2 FQNNGV. This CDR3 spans 13 amino acids. The DNA for the CDR3 is TGTGCCAGCAGCTTAGGGCGGCGGGAGAGGCAGTACTTC. As protein: CASSLGRRERQYF.

The chain links TRBV5-6 to TRBJ2-5, with TRBD2 as a possible D gene (6 bases). The CDR3 consists of 17 residues. Germline CDR1 is SGHDT and CDR2 is YYEEEE. V lost 3 bases, J lost 4 bases, and 22 bases lay in between. CDR3 DNA sequence: TGTGCCAGCAGCTCCGTTACATACTTAGCCGGGGGAGAGACCCAGTACTTC. Residues: CASSSVTYLAGGETQYF.

This clonotype was detected ten times or more. The chain combines TRBV7-2 with TRBJ1-1; 9 nucleotides match TRBD1. The germline V gene encodes CDR1 SGHTA and CDR2 FQGNSA. The CDR3 runs 14 residues. V trimming: 5 bases; J trimming: 3 bases; junction bases outside the gene matches: 4. The CDR3 nucleotides are TGTGCCAGCAGCGTACAGGGGGCTCACACTGAAGCTTTCTTT. Translation gives CASSVQGAHTEAFF.

The chain couples TRBV29-1 to TRBJ2-7; TRBD1 aligns across 9 bases. The CDR3 runs 14 residues. From germline, CDR1 is SQVTM and CDR2 ANQGSEA. Trimming removed 1 base from V and 1 base from J; junction bases left unmatched: 2. The chain's CDR3 is CSVEVGTGSYEQYF. For the CDR3, the DNA is TGCAGCGTTGAAGTGGGGACAGGGTCCTACGAGCAGTACTTC.

This chain connects TRBV20-1 to TRBJ2-7, with 8 positions matching TRBD2. V trimming: 0 bases; J trimming: 2 bases; junction bases outside the gene matches: 12. Germline lookup yields CDR1 DFQATT and CDR2 SNEGSKA (reference sequence). This CDR3 has 17 amino acids. The CDR3 spells CSARDPMELAEAYEQYF. DNA of the CDR3: TGCAGTGCTAGAGACCCGATGGAACTAGCGGAGGCCTACGAGCAGTACTTC.

The table lists this clonotype with many counts. The rearrangement links TRBV20-1 to TRBJ2-1; the match to TRBD2 covers 10 bases. Trimming cost V 4 bases and J 1 base; bases outside gene matches: 7. Per germline, CDR1 DFQATT and CDR2 SNEGSKA (reference sequence). CDR3 length: 16 residues. The CDR3: CSATPGLASSYNEQFF. Written as DNA, the CDR3 is TGCAGTGCTACTCCGGGACTAGCGTCTTCCTACAATGAGCAGTTCTTC.

This clonotype was detected only a few times. The gene calls are TRBV12-3 or TRBV12-4 and TRBJ2-1; the match to TRBD1 covers 9 bases. With V trimmed by 8 bases and J by 6 bases, 11 bases remained unmatched. This CDR3 is 15 amino acids long. The CDR3 DNA is TGTGCCAGCCTTCCCGGGACAGGGATGGGCAATGAGCAGTTCTTC. The encoded protein is CASLPGTGMGNEQFF.

The rearrangement uses TRBV4-1 and TRBJ1-6; D might be TRBD1 (6 bases). V lost 4 bases to trimming and J lost 10 bases, with 20 bases between them. Per germline, CDR1 MGHRA and CDR2 YSYEKL. The CDR3 runs to 16 residues. This chain's CDR3 is CASSRVQGFADSPLHF. CDR3 coding DNA: TGCGCCAGCAGCCGCGTACAGGGCTTTGCCGACTCACCCCTCCACTTT.

The CDR3, as DNA: TGTGCCAGCAGCTTTACGGGGACAGGAGCTTTCTTT. It yields the protein CASSFTGTGAFF. The V gene is TRBV7-2, the J gene TRBJ1-1; 8 nucleotides agree with TRBD1. Germline V gene lookup returns CDR1 SGHTA and CDR2 FQGNSA. V was pared by 3 bases and J by 10 bases, with 4 bases of the junction left unmatched. The CDR3 spans 12 residues.